This T cell receptor beta chain was found in a study of blood T cell repertoires in COVID-19. Data came from immunoSEQ multiplex PCR; TCRdb stores just in-frame clones and leaves some out. The sample has 70,000 to 100,000 clones, over 65% seen once. The V end lost 0 bases, the J end lost 11 bases, and 10 bases lay between the germline ends. Germline loops: CDR1 LNHNV, CDR2 YYDKDF (reference sequence). This CDR3 comprises 13 residues. The sample was peripheral blood. This rearrangement joins TRBV15 to TRBJ1-4, with a possible D match to TRBD1 (6 bases). The source is a human donor in a cohort sampled during active COVID-19. CDR3 in DNA: TGTGCCACCAGCAGAGATGAGGGGGGGAAACTGTTTTTT. As protein: CATSRDEGGKLFF.